Below, 7 T cell receptor beta chains from the same sample are listed, as sequenced in a study of blood T cell repertoires in COVID-19. Some clones are missing from TCRdb's copy, which holds only in-frame ones; the method was immunoSEQ multiplex PCR. The repertoire holds 400,000 or so clones, with 70% to 90% as singletons. Sequencing was performed on peripheral blood. These receptors originate from a human donor in a cohort sampled during active COVID-19.

This chain connects TRBV5-1 to TRBJ2-5; D gene ambiguous. CDR3 length equals 15 residues. The germline CDR1 and CDR2 sequences are SGHRS and YFSETQ. The V end lost 2 bases, the J end lost 2 bases, and 13 bases lay between the germline ends. CDR3 DNA: TGCGCCAGCAGCTTCGATGGCGGAATGCAAGAGACCCAGTACTTC. Translation: CASSFDGGMQETQYF.

V gene TRBV7-2 combines with J gene TRBJ1-5; D is possibly TRBD1 (5 bases). V dropped 2 bases and J dropped 2 bases, with 13 bases sitting between them. Germline V gene sequence: CDR1 SGHTA, CDR2 FQGNSA. CDR3 size: 16 residues. CDR3 amino acids: CASSLTAQGGNQPQHF. The CDR3 DNA is TGTGCCAGCAGCTTAACGGCGCAGGGTGGCAATCAGCCCCAGCATTTT.

CDR3: CASSLGDRAGETQYF. The CDR3 DNA reads TGCGCCAGCAGCTTGGGGGACAGGGCTGGGGAGACCCAGTACTTC. J is TRBJ2-5 and V is TRBV5-1; 9 bases align to TRBD1. This CDR3 contains 15 residues. Trimming removed 0 bases from V and 5 bases from J; junction bases left unmatched: 5. Germline CDR1 reads SGHRS; CDR2 reads YFSETQ.

The table lists this clone with a count of one. V usage is TRBV7-2 and J usage is TRBJ1-2; tentative D call: TRBD1 (5 bases). The CDR3 has 15 amino acids. The V end lost 1 base, the J end lost 2 bases, and 11 bases lay between the germline ends. The V gene's germline CDR1 is SGHTA and CDR2 FQGNSA. The chain's CDR3 is CASSLDQGLNYGYTF. The CDR3 nucleotides read TGTGCCAGCAGCTTAGATCAGGGCCTCAACTATGGCTACACCTTC.

The CDR3 DNA reads TGTGCCAGCAGTGACAGGGGTTTTGGAAACACCATATATTTT. Translating it yields CASSDRGFGNTIYF. The V and J genes are TRBV6-1 and TRBJ1-3, with TRBD1 as a possible D gene (6 bases). The CDR3 is 14 amino acids. Trimming shortened V by 3 bases and J by 3 bases, and 9 bases separated the two germline ends. The germline V gene has CDR1 MNHNS and CDR2 SASEGT.

V is TRBV12-5 and J is TRBJ2-5, with D uncertain. Looked up from germline, CDR1 is LGHNT and CDR2 is FRNRAP. The CDR3 totals 11 residues. V dropped 7 bases and J dropped 7 bases, with 10 bases sitting between them. The CDR3 protein is CASALAGTQYF. As DNA, the CDR3 is TGTGCTAGTGCCCTCGCCGGGACCCAGTACTTC. The full variable domain, rest sourced from reference TRBV12-5 and TRBJ2-5, is DARVTQTPRHKVTEMGQEVTMRCQPILGHNTVFWYRQTMMQGLELLAYFRNRAPLDDSGMPKDRFSAEMPDATLATLKIQPSEPRDSAVYFCASALAGTQYFGPGTRLLVL.

The chain recombines TRBV30 with TRBJ2-1; 10 bases agree with TRBD1. In germline, CDR1 is GTSNPN, CDR2 SVGIG (reference sequence). The CDR3 totals 15 residues. V lost 5 bases, J lost 6 bases, and 10 bases stayed unmatched. The CDR3 region has the DNA TGTGCCTGGGACCTCGGGACAGGGGCTGTCAATGAGCAGTTCTTC. This sequence encodes CAWDLGTGAVNEQFF.